This T cell receptor beta chain was sequenced for a study of human T cells and chemical hapten exposure. Trimming removed 5 bases from V and 2 bases from J, with 14 bases in between. This CDR3 is built from 15 residues. CDR1 and CDR2 from the germline V gene are SGHVS and FQNEAQ. This clonotype was found a few times. Time point meaning: pre-sensitization, week 0. Treatment denoted: therapeutic diphenylcyclopropenone sensitization with weekly scalp DPC. TCRdb reprocessed the RACE reads with MiXCR, giving one entry per CDR3 protein. This table has tens of thousands of distinct CDR3 sequences, around 15% appearing once.

This clonotype was sampled from a woman aged 45 to 65 with alopecia areata. Some clones in this sample may be carry-over from other donors' samples. V gene TRBV7-8 combines with J gene TRBJ2-3, with a weak D call TRBD1 (6 bases). This material consisted of whole blood, taken in connection with sensitization to the hapten diphenylcyclopropenone (DPC). The CDR3 bases are TGTGCCAGCAGCCCGGGACACCAAAACACAGATACGCAGTATTTT. Residues: CASSPGHQNTDTQYF. Full variable domain (rest looked up from reference TRBV7-8 and TRBJ2-3): GAGVSQSPRYKVAKRGQDVALRCDPISGHVSLFWYQQALGQGPEFLTYFQNEAQLDKSGLPSDRFFAERPEGSVSTLKIQRTQQEDSAVYLCASSPGHQNTDTQYFGPGTRLTVL.